Here is one T cell receptor beta chain with its context. This sample was taken from a study of tumor T cells in aggressive B-cell lymphoma. The V gene's germline CDR1 is SGHAT and CDR2 FQNNGV. The V and J ends lost 0 bases and 1 base, in that order; junction bases with no gene match: 3. This CDR3 is built from 15 residues. Repertoires were generated with immunoSEQ multiplex PCR, while TCRdb's copy carries only in-frame clones and drops some. This table holds some 2,000 clones, over 90% found once. This rearrangement joins TRBV11-2 to TRBJ2-7, with 7 nucleotides matching TRBD2. Sample: tumor tissue. This clonotype originated in an adult with diffuse large B cell lymphoma. The chain's CDR3 is CASSLDAGVSYEQYF. CDR3 in DNA: TGTGCCAGCAGCTTAGATGCGGGAGTGTCCTACGAGCAGTACTTC.